This TCR beta chain is drawn from a study of Ad26.COV2.S vaccination and SARS-CoV-2 variants. Treatment denoted: around 19 received Ad26.COV2.S at low or high dose, single or two shots; five or six received placebo; per-sample allocation not given. The samples date from day 63 after the first vaccine or placebo injection. The assay was immunoSEQ multiplex PCR, and TCRdb's table has in-frame clones only and misses some. The sample shows about 350,000 clones, around 89% of them seen only once. In regard to this clone: Its cognate antigen is unknown. Germline and junction disagree at one end, which may indicate a read error.

Germline V gene lookup returns CDR1 MDHEN and CDR2 SYDVKM. The CDR3 length is 13 residues. Study results and limitations: Relative to placebo recipients, vaccine recipients exhibited elevated spike-specific TCR breadth.

The chain links TRBV28 to TRBJ1-5; D call uncertain. Sequenced here: peripheral blood, sampled in a trial of Ad26.COV2.S vaccine versus placebo. This TCR was recovered from a person between 18 and 60 years old who received the Ad26.COV2.S COVID-19 vaccine or a placebo. The CDR3 region has the DNA TGTGCCAGCTCGGCACCCAACAAACTTTACTTATATTTT. Protein: CASSAPNKLYLYF.